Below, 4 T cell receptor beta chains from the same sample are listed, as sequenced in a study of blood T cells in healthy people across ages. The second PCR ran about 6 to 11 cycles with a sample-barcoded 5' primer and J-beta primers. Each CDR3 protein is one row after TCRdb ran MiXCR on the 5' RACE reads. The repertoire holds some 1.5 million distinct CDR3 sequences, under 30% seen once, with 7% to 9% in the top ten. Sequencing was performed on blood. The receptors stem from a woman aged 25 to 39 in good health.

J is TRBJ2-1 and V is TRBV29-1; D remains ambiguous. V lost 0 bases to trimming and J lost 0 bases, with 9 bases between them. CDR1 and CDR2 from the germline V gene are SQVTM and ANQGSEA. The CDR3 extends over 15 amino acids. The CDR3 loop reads CSVEDKHSSYNEQFF. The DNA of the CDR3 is TGCAGCGTTGAAGATAAACACTCCTCCTACAATGAGCAGTTCTTC.

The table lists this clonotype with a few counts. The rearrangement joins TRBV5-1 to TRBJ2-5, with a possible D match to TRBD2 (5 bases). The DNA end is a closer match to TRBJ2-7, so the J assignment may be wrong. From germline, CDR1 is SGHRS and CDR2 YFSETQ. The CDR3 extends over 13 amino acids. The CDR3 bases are TGCGCCAGCAGCTTGGAGAGGGCCGACGAGCAGTACTTC. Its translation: CASSLERADEQYF.

The CDR3: CASRTLSGRANEQFF. In DNA form, the CDR3 reads TGTGCCAGCAGGACCCTTAGCGGGAGGGCTAATGAGCAGTTCTTC. The V and J genes are TRBV6-5 and TRBJ2-1, with 11 bases fitting TRBD2. Losses at the gene ends were 6 bases for V and 7 bases for J; bases not matched to a gene: 8. Germline V lookup: CDR1 MNHEY, CDR2 SVGAGI. CDR3 length: 15 residues.

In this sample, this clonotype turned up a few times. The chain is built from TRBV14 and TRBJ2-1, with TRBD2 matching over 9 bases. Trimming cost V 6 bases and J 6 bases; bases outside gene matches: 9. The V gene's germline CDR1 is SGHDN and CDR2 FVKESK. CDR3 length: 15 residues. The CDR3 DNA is TGTGCCAGCAGGGGCCCGGGACTAGCAGGCAATGAGCAGTTCTTC. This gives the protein CASRGPGLAGNEQFF.